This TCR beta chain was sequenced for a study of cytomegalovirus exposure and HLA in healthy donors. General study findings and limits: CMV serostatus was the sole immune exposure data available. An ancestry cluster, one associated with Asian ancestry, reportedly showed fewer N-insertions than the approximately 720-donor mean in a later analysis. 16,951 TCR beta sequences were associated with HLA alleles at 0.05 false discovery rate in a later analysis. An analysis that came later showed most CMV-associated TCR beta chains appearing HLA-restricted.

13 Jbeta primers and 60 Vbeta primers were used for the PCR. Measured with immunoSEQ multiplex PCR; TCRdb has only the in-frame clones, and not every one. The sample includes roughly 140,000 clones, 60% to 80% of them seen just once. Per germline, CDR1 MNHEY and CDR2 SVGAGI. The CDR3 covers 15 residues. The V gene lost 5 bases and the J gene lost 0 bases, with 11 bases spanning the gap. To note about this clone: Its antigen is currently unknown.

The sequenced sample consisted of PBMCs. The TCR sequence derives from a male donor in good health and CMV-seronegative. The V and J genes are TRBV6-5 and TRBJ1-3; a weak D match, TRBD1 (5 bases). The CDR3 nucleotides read TGTGCCAGCAGTGCAGGGCTTCACTCTGGAAACACCATATATTTT. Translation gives CASSAGLHSGNTIYF.